The 32 T cell receptor beta chains given below trace back to one sample, sequenced in a study of blood T cell repertoires in COVID-19. Here immunoSEQ multiplex PCR was the method, and the copy in TCRdb shows in-frame clones only, minus some. The sample holds 99,000 or so clones; 91% are singletons and the top ten take roughly 6%. Sequenced: peripheral blood. These receptors all come from a human donor in a cohort sampled during active COVID-19.

The J gene is TRBJ2-1, the V gene TRBV5-4, with 10 nucleotides matching TRBD2. Germline CDR1 and CDR2: SGHNT and YYREEE (reference sequence). The CDR3 extends over 15 amino acids. V was clipped by 4 bases and J by 1 base; unmatched bases: 2. The CDR3 is CASSISGRSYNEQFF. CDR3 DNA: TGTGCCAGCAGCATTAGCGGGAGGTCCTACAATGAGCAGTTCTTC. Combining the CDR3 with reference TRBV5-4 and TRBJ2-1 gives the whole variable domain ETGVTQSPTHLIKTRGQQVTLRCSSQSGHNTVSWYQQALGQGPQFIFQYYREEENGRGNFPPRFSGLQFPNYSSELNVNALELDDSALYLCASSISGRSYNEQFFGPGTRLTVL.

This clone was recorded only once. This chain joins TRBV28 and TRBJ2-7, with D perhaps TRBD2 (5 bases). Germline CDR1 MDHEN, CDR2 SYDVKM. The CDR3 runs 17 residues. Trimming removed 4 bases from V and 2 bases from J, with 21 bases in between. The CDR3 is CASSYKRSGYSPYEQYF. CDR3 DNA: TGTGCCAGCAGTTATAAAAGAAGCGGATACAGTCCCTACGAGCAGTACTTC.

This clone was counted a few times. The chain links TRBV7-9 to TRBJ1-2; D perhaps matches TRBD1 (5 bases). Germline assignment: CDR1 SEHNR and CDR2 FQNEAQ (reference sequence). The CDR3 runs to 14 residues. V was trimmed by 2 bases and J by 5 bases, leaving 12 bases between them. CDR3 amino acids: CASSLSRVQYGYTF. Written as DNA, the CDR3 is TGTGCCAGCAGCTTAAGCAGGGTTCAGTATGGCTACACCTTC.

The rearrangement uses TRBV5-1 and TRBJ1-4; D is perhaps TRBD1 (5 bases). CDR3 length equals 18 residues. Germline CDR1 and CDR2: SGHRS and YFSETQ. Trimming took 0 bases from V and 13 from J, leaving 28 bases between them. As DNA, the CDR3 is TGCGCCAGCAGCTTGGAAGGACTAGGGCGAGGTTTAATGAGGGGACTGTTTTTT. It translates to CASSLEGLGRGLMRGLFF.

The V gene is TRBV7-2, the J gene TRBJ2-7; 7 bases line up with TRBD2. The CDR3 totals 14 residues. Germline V gene lookup returns CDR1 SGHTA and CDR2 FQGNSA. The V gene end was trimmed by 3 bases and the J gene end by 2 bases; junction bases not matched to a gene: 4. CDR3 sequence: CASSFTSATYEQYF. DNA of the CDR3: TGTGCCAGCAGCTTTACTAGCGCAACCTACGAGCAGTACTTC.

The chain carries TRBV18 and TRBJ2-5, with D possibly TRBD1 on 6 matching bases. V was shortened by 6 bases and J by 4 bases, with 9 bases between the two germline ends. This CDR3 region has 12 residues. Germline lookup yields CDR1 KGHSH and CDR2 LQKENI. CDR3 DNA sequence: TGTGCCAGCTCCGCAGGGGTAGAGACCCAGTACTTC. It codes for CASSAGVETQYF.

The rearrangement joins TRBV30 to TRBJ2-1; a possible D gene is TRBD1 (6 bases). V dropped 0 bases and J dropped 8 bases, with 17 bases sitting between them. CDR1 is GTSNPN, CDR2 SVGIG, per germline (reference sequence). The CDR3 consists of 15 residues. The CDR3 DNA sequence: TGTGCCTGGAGTGTACCCGACAGGCCAGGGGATGAGCAGTTCTTC. This gives the protein CAWSVPDRPGDEQFF.

The chain recombines TRBV4-1 with TRBJ1-5, with TRBD1 matching 8 bases. The CDR3 consists of 19 residues. J gave up 7 bases and V 0 bases, and 17 bases lay outside the gene matches. Per germline, CDR1 MGHRA and CDR2 YSYEKL. CDR3 in amino acids: CASSQDPGQGLMAGQPQHF. CDR3 sequence (DNA): TGCGCCAGCAGCCAAGACCCCGGACAGGGATTGATGGCGGGACAGCCCCAGCATTTT.

This clone appeared once. The J gene is TRBJ1-1, the V gene TRBV19, with 7 bases fitting TRBD1. The germline V gene has CDR1 LNHDA and CDR2 SQIVND (reference sequence). The CDR3 sequence is 11 residues long. V trimming: 3 bases; J trimming: 8 bases; junction bases outside the gene matches: 0. CDR3 sequence: CASSMGQEAFF. The CDR3 bases are TGTGCCAGTAGTATGGGACAGGAAGCTTTCTTT.

The rearrangement uses TRBV19 and TRBJ2-5; 7 bases are shared with TRBD1. J was trimmed by 2 bases and V by 4 bases; bases with no gene match: 4. Germline V gene data show CDR1 as LNHDA and CDR2 as SQIVND (reference sequence). The CDR3 length is 14 residues. The CDR3 loop reads CASSKGQLQETQYF. The CDR3 DNA reads TGTGCCAGTAGTAAGGGACAGTTACAAGAGACCCAGTACTTC.

In the case of this clone: Other DNA sequences within the sample encode an identical CDR3. The chain uses TRBV7-9 and TRBJ2-7; 10 bases fit TRBD2. The CDR3 contains 14 residues. CDR1 is SEHNR, CDR2 FQNEAQ, per germline (reference sequence). The V and J ends lost 5 bases and 1 base, in that order; junction bases with no gene match: 2. As DNA, the CDR3 is TGTGCCAGCAGCCTTAGCGGGGGGTCCTACGAGCAGTACTTC. Translation: CASSLSGGSYEQYF.

This clone occurred once. The chain has TRBV15 and TRBJ2-7, with 8 bases fitting TRBD2. The J segment lost 0 bases and the V segment lost 0 bases, leaving 10 bases of the junction unmatched. There are 18 residues in the CDR3. Germline CDR1 and CDR2: LNHNV and YYDKDF (reference sequence). CDR3 sequence (DNA): TGTGCCACCAGCAGAGAGCCGGGACTAGGGAGGGACTCCTACGAGCAGTACTTC. Translated, it gives CATSREPGLGRDSYEQYF.

The CDR3 coding sequence is TGTGCCAGCGGCACTAGCGGGAGTCGAGGGCAAGAGACCCAGTACTTC. As protein: CASGTSGSRGQETQYF. The chain couples TRBV28 to TRBJ2-5; 11 bases are shared with TRBD2. This CDR3 has 16 amino acids. Germline assignment: CDR1 MDHEN and CDR2 SYDVKM. V shed 8 bases, J shed 2 bases, and the junction held 10 bases outside the gene matches.

The V and J genes are TRBV7-9 and TRBJ2-2; D is unclear. V shed 2 bases and J shed 6 bases, with 7 bases lying between them. This CDR3 comprises 13 residues. Germline V gives CDR1 SEHNR, CDR2 FQNEAQ (reference sequence). In DNA form, the CDR3 reads TGTGCCAGCAGCTTAACTTTGGCCGGGGAGCTGTTTTTT. It encodes CASSLTLAGELFF.

The chain joins TRBV19 to TRBJ2-1, with D maybe TRBD2 (7 bases). The V and J ends lost 8 bases and 6 bases respectively, with 17 bases between them. This CDR3 spans 14 amino acids. CDR1 is LNHDA, CDR2 SQIVND, per germline (reference sequence). The CDR3 coding sequence is TGTGCCAGTGATTGGGGGGGGCCCTCCAATGAGCAGTTCTTC. Translated, it gives CASDWGGPSNEQFF.

The V gene is TRBV12-3 or TRBV12-4, the J gene TRBJ2-3; D is ambiguous. V shed 7 bases and J shed 8 bases, with 10 bases lying between them. The CDR3 has 11 amino acids. The CDR3 coding sequence is TGTGCCAGCACCCGTACCGGTACGCAGTATTTT. The encoded protein is CASTRTGTQYF.

The rearrangement uses TRBV4-2 and TRBJ2-1; 10 bases are a match to TRBD2. The germline V gene has CDR1 LGHNA and CDR2 YNFKEQ. This CDR3 has 16 amino acids. J gave up 10 bases and V 1 base, and 10 bases lay outside the gene matches. CDR3 coding DNA: TGTGCCAGCAGCCAAGCGTGGCTAGCGGGAGAAGAAGAGCAGTTCTTC. Translating it yields CASSQAWLAGEEEQFF.

The chain employs TRBV11-3 and TRBJ2-7; tentatively, D is TRBD1 (6 bases). V shed 5 bases and J shed 0 bases, with 20 bases lying between them. This CDR3 region has 17 residues. The germline CDR1 and CDR2 sequences are SGHNT and YENEEA. The CDR3 DNA reads TGTGCCAGCAGCCCTGGGGGCACTCAAGGGATCTCCTACGAGCAGTACTTC. Amino acids: CASSPGGTQGISYEQYF.

This clone has just a few counts. The CDR3 DNA reads as TGTGCCAGTAGTATAGTAGCCGCAGTTAGTGGGGAGCTGTTTTTT. Translating it yields CASSIVAAVSGELFF. The rearrangement links TRBV19 to TRBJ2-2; D gene unclear. The CDR3 is 15 residues long. Per the germline V gene, CDR1 is LNHDA and CDR2 is SQIVND (reference sequence). With 1 base removed from V and 8 bases from J, the gap between germline ends came to 14 bases.

The chain combines TRBV7-6 with TRBJ2-5; D perhaps matches TRBD1 (5 bases). This CDR3 is 14 amino acids long. Per germline, CDR1 SGHVS and CDR2 FNYEAQ. V lost 5 bases, J lost 5 bases, and 15 bases lay in between. CDR3 nucleotide sequence: TGTGCCAGCAGCCCAGTAGGGGTGATGGAGACCCAGTACTTC. Translated: CASSPVGVMETQYF.

CDR3 sequence: CASSSMTDTQYF. In DNA form, the CDR3 reads TGCGCCAGCAGCAGCATGACAGATACGCAGTATTTT. The chain carries TRBV4-1 and TRBJ2-3; D uncertain. The germline V gene has CDR1 MGHRA and CDR2 YSYEKL. The CDR3 loop spans 12 amino acids. Trimming shortened V by 5 bases and J by 3 bases, and 6 bases separated the two germline ends.

This clone was counted once. This sequence joins TRBV11-3 and TRBJ2-1; 12 nucleotides match TRBD2. V lost 5 bases to trimming and J lost 1 base; unmatched junction nucleotides: 0. The CDR3 has 15 residues. CDR1 is SGHNT and CDR2 is YENEEA in the germline V gene. In nucleotides, the CDR3 is TGTGCCAGCAGCGGACTAGCGGGGTCCTACAATGAGCAGTTCTTC. Amino acid sequence: CASSGLAGSYNEQFF.

The chain recombines TRBV19 with TRBJ2-1; 7 positions agree with TRBD2. V was clipped by 6 bases and J by 9 bases; unmatched bases: 11. The CDR3 sequence is 14 residues long. The V gene's germline CDR1 is LNHDA and CDR2 SQIVND (reference sequence). The CDR3 DNA reads TGTGCCAGTAGGGATCGTGAGGGAGGGAGTGAGCAGTTCTTC. Translated, it gives CASRDREGGSEQFF.

The chain is built from TRBV10-2 and TRBJ1-1, with TRBD1 as a possible D gene (5 bases). This CDR3 is built from 11 residues. V was shortened by 6 bases and J by 7 bases, with 9 bases between the two germline ends. CDR1 WSHSY and CDR2 SAAADI come from the germline V gene. The CDR3 nucleotides read TGCGCCAGCAGGAGACAGTTTGAAGCTTTCTTT. Its protein is CASRRQFEAFF.

This clone has just one count. V gene TRBV6-6 combines with J gene TRBJ2-1; 7 nucleotides agree with TRBD1. Unmatched junction bases numbered 10, after V lost 6 bases and J lost 5 bases. The CDR3 loop spans 15 amino acids. The germline gives CDR1 MNHNY, CDR2 SVGAGI (reference sequence). The CDR3 DNA reads as TGTGCCAGCAGACCGACAGGGATTGGAAACAATGAGCAGTTCTTC. Translated, it gives CASRPTGIGNNEQFF.

V and J are TRBV4-2 and TRBJ2-3, with TRBD2 matching over 8 bases. This CDR3 has 16 amino acids. V shed 0 bases and J 3 bases; nucleotides not matched to a gene: 5. The V gene's germline CDR1 is LGHNA and CDR2 YNFKEQ. CDR3 protein: CASSQDTSGRTDTQYF. CDR3 nucleotide sequence: TGTGCCAGCAGCCAAGATACCAGCGGGAGAACAGATACGCAGTATTTT.

This chain uses TRBV29-1 with TRBJ2-2; TRBD2 agrees at 7 bases. V was pared by 4 bases and J by 4 bases, with 12 bases of the junction left unmatched. This CDR3 comprises 16 residues. Germline CDR1 SQVTM, CDR2 ANQGSEA. The CDR3 nucleotides are TGCAGCGTTGTGGGGGGGTTCGGGTGCGGCACCGGGGAGCTGTTTTTT. Protein product: CSVVGGFGCGTGELFF.

The V and J genes are TRBV3-1 (or the pseudogene TRBV3-2) and TRBJ2-5, with a tentative D call TRBD2 (6 bases). Trimming took off 1 base at V and 7 bases at J, with 13 bases between the two ends. The CDR3 spans 14 residues. CDR1 and CDR2 from the germline V gene are LGHDT and YNNKEL (reference sequence). CDR3 nucleotide sequence: TGTGCCAGCAGCCAAGTGGGAGGTACTGCGACCCAGTACTTC. It yields the protein CASSQVGGTATQYF.

The J gene is TRBJ2-7, the V gene TRBV2, with D hard to call. Germline loops: CDR1 SNHLY, CDR2 FYNNEI. The CDR3 runs to 15 residues. With 6 bases removed from V and 2 bases from J, the gap between germline ends came to 17 bases. CDR3 in DNA: TGTGCCAGCAGCCCGCGAACAGTTTATCCCTACGAGCAGTACTTC. Translated: CASSPRTVYPYEQYF.

The rearrangement uses TRBV9 and TRBJ2-3, with D possibly TRBD2 on 7 matching bases. V lost 3 bases to trimming and J lost 3 bases, with 32 bases between them. The CDR3 contains 21 residues. Germline V gene sequence: CDR1 SGDLS, CDR2 YYNGEE. CDR3 DNA: TGTGCCAGCAGCGGACGGGTGTTGGGCGGGGGCGCTGATATGGGGACAGATACGCAGTATTTT. Protein product: CASSGRVLGGGADMGTDTQYF.

The chain couples TRBV27 to TRBJ2-2; 9 positions agree with TRBD2. The germline CDR1 and CDR2 sequences are MNHEY and SMNVEV (reference sequence). The junction had 19 bases not matched to a gene; V was cut back by 8 bases and J by 6 bases. The CDR3 is 18 residues long. Here the CDR3 reads CASASRVLAGGPAGELFF. The CDR3 DNA reads TGTGCCAGCGCTTCTCGGGTCCTGGCGGGGGGGCCGGCCGGGGAGCTGTTTTTT.

This clone occurred a few times. This chain's CDR3 is CASSLTGTGGYEQYF. For the CDR3, the DNA is TGTGCCAGCAGCCTAACCGGGACAGGGGGCTACGAGCAGTACTTC. This chain uses TRBV7-9 with TRBJ2-7; TRBD1 agrees at 11 bases. V gave up 5 bases and J gave up 3 bases; unmatched junction bases: 6. Germline V gene lookup returns CDR1 SEHNR and CDR2 FQNEAQ (reference sequence). This CDR3 is built from 15 residues.